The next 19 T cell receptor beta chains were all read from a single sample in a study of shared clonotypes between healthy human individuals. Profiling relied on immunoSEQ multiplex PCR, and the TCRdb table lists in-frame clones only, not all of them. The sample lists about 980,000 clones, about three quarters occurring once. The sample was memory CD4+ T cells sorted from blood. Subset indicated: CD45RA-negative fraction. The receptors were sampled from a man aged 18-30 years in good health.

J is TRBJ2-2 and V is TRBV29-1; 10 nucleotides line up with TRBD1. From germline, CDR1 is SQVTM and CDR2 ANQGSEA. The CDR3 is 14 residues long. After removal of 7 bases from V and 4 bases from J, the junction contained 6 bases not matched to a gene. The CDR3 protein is CSAPGQGFTGELFF. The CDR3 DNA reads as TGCAGCGCCCCGGGACAGGGGTTCACCGGGGAGCTGTTTTTT.

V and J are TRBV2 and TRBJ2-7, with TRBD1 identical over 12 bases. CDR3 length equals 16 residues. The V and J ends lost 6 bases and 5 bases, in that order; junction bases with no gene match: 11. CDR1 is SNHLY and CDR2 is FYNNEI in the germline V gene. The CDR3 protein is CASRKEMGQGAHEQYF. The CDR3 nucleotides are TGTGCCAGCAGGAAAGAGATGGGACAGGGGGCTCACGAGCAGTACTTC.

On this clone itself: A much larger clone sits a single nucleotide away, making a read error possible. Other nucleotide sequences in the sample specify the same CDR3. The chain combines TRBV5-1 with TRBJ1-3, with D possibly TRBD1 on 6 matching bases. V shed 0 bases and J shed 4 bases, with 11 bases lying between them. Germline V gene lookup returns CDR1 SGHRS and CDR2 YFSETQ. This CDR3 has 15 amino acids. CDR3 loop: CASSLDGGSGNTIYF. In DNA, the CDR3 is TGCGCCAGCAGCTTGGACGGGGGCTCGGGAAACACCATATATTTT. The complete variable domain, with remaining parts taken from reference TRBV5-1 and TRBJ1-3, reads KAGVTQTPRYLIKTRGQQVTLSCSPISGHRSVSWYQQTPGQGLQFLFEYFSETQRNKGNFPGRFSGRQFSNSRSEMNVSTLELGDSALYLCASSLDGGSGNTIYFGEGSWLTVV.

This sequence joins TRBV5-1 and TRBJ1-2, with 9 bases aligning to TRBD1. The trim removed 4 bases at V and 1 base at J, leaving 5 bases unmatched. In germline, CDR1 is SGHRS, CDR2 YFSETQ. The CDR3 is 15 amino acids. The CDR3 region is CASSPRDRVNYGYTF. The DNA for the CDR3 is TGCGCCAGCAGCCCCCGGGACAGGGTTAACTATGGCTACACCTTC. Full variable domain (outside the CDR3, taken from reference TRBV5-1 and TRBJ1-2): KAGVTQTPRYLIKTRGQQVTLSCSPISGHRSVSWYQQTPGQGLQFLFEYFSETQRNKGNFPGRFSGRQFSNSRSEMNVSTLELGDSALYLCASSPRDRVNYGYTFGSGTRLTVV.

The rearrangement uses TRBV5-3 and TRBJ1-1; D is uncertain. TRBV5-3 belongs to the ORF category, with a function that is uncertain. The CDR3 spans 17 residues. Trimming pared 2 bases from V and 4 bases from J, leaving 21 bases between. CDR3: CARSLILCGKQSTEAFF. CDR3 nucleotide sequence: TGTGCCAGAAGCTTAATCCTGTGTGGGAAACAGAGCACTGAAGCTTTCTTT.

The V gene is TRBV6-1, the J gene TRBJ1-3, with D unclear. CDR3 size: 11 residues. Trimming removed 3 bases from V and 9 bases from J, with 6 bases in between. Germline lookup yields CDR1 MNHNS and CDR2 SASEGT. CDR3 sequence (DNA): TGTGCCAGCAGTGACAGAGCCACCATATATTTT. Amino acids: CASSDRATIYF.

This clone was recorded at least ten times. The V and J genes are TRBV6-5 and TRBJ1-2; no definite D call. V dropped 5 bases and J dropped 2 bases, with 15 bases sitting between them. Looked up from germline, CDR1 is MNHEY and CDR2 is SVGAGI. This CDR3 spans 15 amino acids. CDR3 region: CASSPRRTQNYGYTF. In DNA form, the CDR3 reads TGTGCCAGCAGTCCTAGGCGAACCCAAAACTATGGCTACACCTTC.

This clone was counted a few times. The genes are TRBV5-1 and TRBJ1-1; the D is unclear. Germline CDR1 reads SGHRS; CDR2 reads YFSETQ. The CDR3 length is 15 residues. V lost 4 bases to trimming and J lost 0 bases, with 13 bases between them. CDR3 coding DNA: TGCGCCAGCAGCACCGGATCCCTTTTGAACACTGAAGCTTTCTTT. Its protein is CASSTGSLLNTEAFF.

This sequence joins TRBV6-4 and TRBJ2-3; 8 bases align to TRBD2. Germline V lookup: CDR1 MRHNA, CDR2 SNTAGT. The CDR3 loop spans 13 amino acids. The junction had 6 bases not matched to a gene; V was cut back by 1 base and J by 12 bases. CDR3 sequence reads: CASSDLPGLVQYF. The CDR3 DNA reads TGTGCCAGCAGTGACTTGCCGGGACTAGTTCAGTATTTT.

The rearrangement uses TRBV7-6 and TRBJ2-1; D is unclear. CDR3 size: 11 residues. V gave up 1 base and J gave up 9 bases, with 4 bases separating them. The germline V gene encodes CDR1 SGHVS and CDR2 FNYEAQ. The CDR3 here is CASSLDLEQFF. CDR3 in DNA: TGTGCCAGCAGCTTAGACCTTGAGCAGTTCTTC.

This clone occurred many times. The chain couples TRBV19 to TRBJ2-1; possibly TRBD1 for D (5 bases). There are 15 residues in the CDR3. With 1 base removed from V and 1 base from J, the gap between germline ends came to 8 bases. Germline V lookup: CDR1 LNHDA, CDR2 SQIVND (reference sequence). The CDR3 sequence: CASSIGQRSYNEQFF. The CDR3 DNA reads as TGTGCCAGTAGTATAGGACAGAGATCCTACAATGAGCAGTTCTTC.

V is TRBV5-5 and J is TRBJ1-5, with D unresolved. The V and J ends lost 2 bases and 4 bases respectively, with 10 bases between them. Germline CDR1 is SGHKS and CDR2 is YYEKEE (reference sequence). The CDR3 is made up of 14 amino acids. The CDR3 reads CASSFGSANQPQHF. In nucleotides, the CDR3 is TGTGCCAGCAGCTTCGGCAGCGCAAATCAGCCCCAGCATTTT.

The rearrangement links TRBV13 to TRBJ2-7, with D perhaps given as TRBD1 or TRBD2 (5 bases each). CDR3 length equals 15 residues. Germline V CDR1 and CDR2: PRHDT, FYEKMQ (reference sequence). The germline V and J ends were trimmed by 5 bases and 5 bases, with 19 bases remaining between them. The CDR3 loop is CASSQGAGSGNEQYF. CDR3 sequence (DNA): TGTGCCAGCAGCCAGGGAGCTGGCTCCGGGAACGAGCAGTACTTC.

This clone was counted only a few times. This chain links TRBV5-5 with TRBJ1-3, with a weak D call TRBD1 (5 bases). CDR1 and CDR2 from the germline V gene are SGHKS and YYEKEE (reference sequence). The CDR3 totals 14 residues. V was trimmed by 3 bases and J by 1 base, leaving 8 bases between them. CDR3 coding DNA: TGTGCCAGCAGCTCACAGGCGTCTGGAAACACCATATATTTT. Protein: CASSSQASGNTIYF. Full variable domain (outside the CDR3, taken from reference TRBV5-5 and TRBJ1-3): DAGVTQSPTHLIKTRGQQVTLRCSPISGHKSVSWYQQVLGQGPQFIFQYYEKEERGRGNFPDRFSARQFPNYSSELNVNALLLGDSALYLCASSSQASGNTIYFGEGSWLTVV.

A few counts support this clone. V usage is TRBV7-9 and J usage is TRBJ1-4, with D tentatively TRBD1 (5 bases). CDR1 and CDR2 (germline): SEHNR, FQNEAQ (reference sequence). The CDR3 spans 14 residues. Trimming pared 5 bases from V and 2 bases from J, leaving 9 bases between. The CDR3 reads CASSLDSTNEKLFF. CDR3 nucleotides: TGTGCCAGCAGCCTCGACAGTACTAATGAAAAACTGTTTTTT.

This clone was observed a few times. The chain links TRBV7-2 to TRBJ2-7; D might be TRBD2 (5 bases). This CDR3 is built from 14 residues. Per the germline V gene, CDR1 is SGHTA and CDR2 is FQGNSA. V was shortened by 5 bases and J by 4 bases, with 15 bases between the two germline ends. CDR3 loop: CASSLSPGKYEQYF. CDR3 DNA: TGTGCCAGCAGCCTCAGCCCGGGAAAGTACGAGCAGTACTTC.

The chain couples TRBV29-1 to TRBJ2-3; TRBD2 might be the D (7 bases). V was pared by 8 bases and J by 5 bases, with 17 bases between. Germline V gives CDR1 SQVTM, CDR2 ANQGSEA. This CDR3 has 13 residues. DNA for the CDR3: TGCAGCCAGAACGGGGGGCTAGGAGATACGCAGTATTTT. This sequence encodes CSQNGGLGDTQYF.

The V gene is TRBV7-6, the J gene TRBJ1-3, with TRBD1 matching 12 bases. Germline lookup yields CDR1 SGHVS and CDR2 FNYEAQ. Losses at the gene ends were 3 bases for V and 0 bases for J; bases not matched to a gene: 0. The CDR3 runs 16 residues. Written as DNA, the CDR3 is TGTGCCAGCAGCTTGGGACAGGGGGCCTCTGGAAACACCATATATTTT. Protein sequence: CASSLGQGASGNTIYF. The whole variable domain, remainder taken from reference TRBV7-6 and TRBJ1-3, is GAGVSQSPRYKVTKRGQDVALRCDPISGHVSLYWYRQALGQGPEFLTYFNYEAQQDKSGLPNDRFSAERPEGSISTLTIQRTEQRDSAMYRCASSLGQGASGNTIYFGEGSWLTVV.

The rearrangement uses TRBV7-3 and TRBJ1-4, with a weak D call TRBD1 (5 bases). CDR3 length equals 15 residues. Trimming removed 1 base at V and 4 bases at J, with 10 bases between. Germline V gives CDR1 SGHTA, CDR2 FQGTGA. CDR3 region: CASSLMGRGNEKLFF. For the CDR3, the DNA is TGTGCCAGCAGCTTAATGGGGAGGGGTAATGAAAAACTGTTTTTT.